This TCR beta chain was documented in a study of preoperative IRX-2 immunotherapy in early breast cancer. Assay: immunoSEQ multiplex PCR; the TCRdb copy retains only in-frame clones and omits some. The sample has under 35,000 clones, 82% seen once. Treatment indicated: preoperative locoregional IRX-2 cytokine immunotherapy. The length of the CDR3 is 15 residues. Germline CDR1 and CDR2: SGHNT and YENEEA. With V trimmed by 3 bases and J by 7 bases, 11 bases remained unmatched. The sample was collected from a patient treated with IRX-2 immunotherapy. This chain joins TRBV11-3 and TRBJ2-7, with 8 bases identical to TRBD1. The sequence came from a human donor with breast cancer. The CDR3 nucleotides are TGTGCCAGCAGCTTGATCCGACAGGGGATTTCTGAGCAGTACTTC. Protein product: CASSLIRQGISEQYF.